These 31 T cell receptor beta chains came from one sample sequenced in a study of CD8 T cells in Susac syndrome. Reverse transcription used about 0.45 to 1 ug RNA and random hexamers. MiXCR, applied by TCRdb to the immunoSEQ multiplex PCR reads, yields one record per CDR3 protein. This table holds approximately 140,000 distinct CDR3 sequences, roughly 80% found once. The specimen was CD8+ T cells from PBMCs. These receptors all stem from a human donor with multiple sclerosis.

V is TRBV5-8 and J is TRBJ2-7; 7 positions match TRBD1. J gave up 6 bases and V 4 bases, and 10 bases lay outside the gene matches. Germline CDR1 SGHTS, CDR2 YDEGEE. The CDR3 is 14 residues long. CDR3 sequence reads: CASSLRDSETEQYF. As DNA, the CDR3 is TGTGCCAGCAGCCTAAGGGACAGCGAGACCGAGCAGTACTTC.

This sequence joins TRBV28 and TRBJ1-5; D gene ambiguous. The V end was cut by 2 bases, the J end by 5 bases, with 10 bases between. This CDR3 contains 14 residues. Germline CDR1 MDHEN, CDR2 SYDVKM. The CDR3 nucleotides are TGTGCCAGCAGTTTAAACCGGGAGTATCAGCCCCAGCATTTT. Amino acids: CASSLNREYQPQHF.

V and J are TRBV27 and TRBJ2-1; 11 nucleotides match TRBD1. The germline V gene encodes CDR1 MNHEY and CDR2 SMNVEV (reference sequence). Trimming removed 0 bases from V and 8 bases from J; junction bases left unmatched: 9. The CDR3 sequence is 17 residues long. The CDR3 is CASSLSPGQGVRDEQFF. CDR3 in DNA: TGTGCCAGCAGTTTATCGCCGGGACAGGGGGTTCGAGATGAGCAGTTCTTC.

The chain recombines TRBV2 with TRBJ1-3, with 7 bases that match TRBD1. Germline lookup yields CDR1 SNHLY and CDR2 FYNNEI. The CDR3 consists of 15 residues. Trimming took 2 bases from V and 2 from J; bases not matched to a gene: 3. The CDR3 DNA reads as TGTGCCAGCAGTGAAAACAGGGGTACTGGAAACACCATATATTTT. Its protein is CASSENRGTGNTIYF. Drawing the rest from reference TRBV2 and TRBJ1-3, the complete variable domain is EPEVTQTPSHQVTQMGQEVILRCVPISNHLYFYWYRQILGQKVEFLVSFYNNEISEKSEIFDDQFSVERPDGSNFTLKIRSTKLEDSAMYFCASSENRGTGNTIYFGEGSWLTVV.

This clonotype is a singleton in its sample. J is TRBJ1-3 and V is TRBV2, with D tentatively TRBD1 (5 bases). Per the germline V gene, CDR1 is SNHLY and CDR2 is FYNNEI. The germline V and J ends were trimmed by 1 base and 0 bases, with 13 bases remaining between them. This CDR3 is 17 amino acids long. CDR3 bases: TGTGCCAGCAGTGAAGGAACGGGACGCAACTCTGGAAACACCATATATTTT. It encodes CASSEGTGRNSGNTIYF.

The chain couples TRBV30 to TRBJ2-1; TRBD2 matches at 10 bases. The V gene end was trimmed by 2 bases and the J gene end by 0 bases; junction bases not matched to a gene: 7. Per the germline V gene, CDR1 is GTSNPN and CDR2 is SVGIG (reference sequence). The CDR3 contains 17 residues. CDR3 loop: CAWSLAGVLSSYNEQFF. The DNA for the CDR3 is TGTGCCTGGAGTCTAGCGGGAGTTTTAAGCTCCTACAATGAGCAGTTCTTC.

The chain recombines TRBV20-1 with TRBJ2-7, with 10 positions matching TRBD2. There are 14 residues in the CDR3. Trimming removed 5 bases from V and 0 bases from J; junction bases left unmatched: 4. Germline CDR1 DFQATT, CDR2 SNEGSKA (reference sequence). CDR3 sequence reads: CSASKREGSYEQYV. The CDR3, as DNA: TGCAGTGCTTCGAAGCGGGAGGGCTCCTACGAGCAGTACGTC.

The V and J genes are TRBV6-5 and TRBJ2-2, with D uncertain. This CDR3 is built from 12 residues. Germline CDR1 reads MNHEY; CDR2 reads SVGAGI. The V end was cut by 2 bases, the J end by 6 bases, with 4 bases between. CDR3 in DNA: TGTGCCAGCAGTTACGGGGCCGGGGAGCTGTTTTTT. Translating it yields CASSYGAGELFF.

The chain recombines TRBV5-1 with TRBJ2-1; D might be TRBD1 or TRBD2, each matching 5 bases. The ends were cut back, 4 bases at V and 8 bases at J, with 13 bases in the middle. This CDR3 has 13 residues. CDR1 and CDR2 from the germline V gene are SGHRS and YFSETQ. The CDR3 here is CASSLGDLHEQFF. CDR3 DNA sequence: TGCGCCAGCAGCCTGGGGGACCTCCATGAGCAGTTCTTC. Filled out from reference TRBV5-1 and TRBJ2-1, the complete variable domain reads KAGVTQTPRYLIKTRGQQVTLSCSPISGHRSVSWYQQTPGQGLQFLFEYFSETQRNKGNFPGRFSGRQFSNSRSEMNVSTLELGDSALYLCASSLGDLHEQFFGPGTRLTVL.

CDR3 DNA sequence: TGTGCCAGCAGCCAAGATCCCCCCGACGCCACAGATACGCAGTATTTT. Protein product: CASSQDPPDATDTQYF. V usage is TRBV3-1 and J usage is TRBJ2-3; D call uncertain. Germline CDR1 LGHDT, CDR2 YNNKEL (reference sequence). V was clipped by 0 bases and J by 2 bases, with 12 bases between them. This CDR3 has 16 residues.

The genes are TRBV6-2 or TRBV6-3 and TRBJ2-7; no definite D call. Trimming took off 0 bases at V and 7 bases at J, with 10 bases between the two ends. The CDR3 spans 13 residues. Germline loops: CDR1 MNHEY, CDR2 SVGEGT. The CDR3 spells CASSYSKFGEQYF. In DNA, the CDR3 is TGTGCCAGCAGTTACTCGAAGTTCGGTGAGCAGTACTTC.

The chain joins TRBV28 to TRBJ1-6, with D perhaps matching TRBD1 (5 bases). V lost 8 bases and J 5 bases, leaving 10 bases between the germline ends. The CDR3 spans 13 residues. The germline CDR1 and CDR2 sequences are MDHEN and SYDVKM. CDR3 DNA sequence: TGTGCCAGCGGGGCAGGAAATAATTCACCCCTCCACTTT. As protein: CASGAGNNSPLHF.

A single count supports this clonotype. This chain connects TRBV6-5 to TRBJ1-2; 7 bases match TRBD1. The V gene's germline CDR1 is MNHEY and CDR2 SVGAGI. The CDR3 is 16 amino acids. J gave up 7 bases and V 0 bases, and 11 bases lay outside the gene matches. The CDR3 nucleotides are TGTGCCAGCAGTTACTCCGGCGCCGGGACAGTTTTTGGCTACACCTTC. Residues: CASSYSGAGTVFGYTF.

This chain joins TRBV12-3 or TRBV12-4 and TRBJ2-1, with 13 bases fitting TRBD2. CDR3 length: 17 amino acids. Trimming at V came to 4 bases and at J to 9 bases, leaving 12 bases not matched to a gene. CDR3 sequence (DNA): TGTGCCAGCAGTTGGACTAGCGGGAGTCTGGGCTTCGGTGAGCAGTTCTTC. Its protein product is CASSWTSGSLGFGEQFF.

The chain joins TRBV7-9 to TRBJ1-2; D possibly corresponds to TRBD1 (6 bases). From germline, CDR1 is SEHNR and CDR2 FQNEAQ (reference sequence). V was trimmed by 6 bases and J by 2 bases, leaving 10 bases between them. This CDR3 contains 13 residues. The CDR3 sequence is CASRGGENYGYTF. CDR3 DNA: TGTGCCAGCAGAGGGGGAGAAAACTATGGCTACACCTTC.

The V gene is TRBV24-1, the J gene TRBJ2-2; D perhaps matches TRBD2 (5 bases). Germline-derived CDR1 and CDR2 are KGHDR and SFDVKD. This CDR3 has 17 residues. V lost 2 bases and J 0 bases, leaving 12 bases between the germline ends. CDR3 nucleotides: TGTGCCACCAGTGATTGGCCGGGGAACGCGAACACCGGGGAGCTGTTTTTT. It translates to CATSDWPGNANTGELFF.

The V and J genes are TRBV15 and TRBJ1-2, with a weak D call TRBD1 (5 bases). The CDR3 is 15 residues long. The ends were cut back, 0 bases at V and 6 bases at J, with 14 bases in the middle. Germline values: CDR1 LNHNV, CDR2 YYDKDF (reference sequence). CDR3 sequence reads: CATSRDGRGDDGYTF. CDR3 DNA sequence: TGTGCCACCAGCAGAGATGGGCGGGGGGACGATGGCTACACCTTC.

The chain is built from TRBV2 and TRBJ2-1, with D possibly matching TRBD2 (6 bases). The CDR3 length is 16 residues. V was pared by 2 bases and J by 4 bases, with 15 bases between. CDR1 SNHLY and CDR2 FYNNEI come from the germline V gene. CDR3: CASSERGRGGYNEQFF. The DNA of the CDR3 is TGTGCCAGCAGTGAAAGAGGGCGGGGTGGGTACAATGAGCAGTTCTTC.

The chain employs TRBV4-1 and TRBJ2-1; D is unresolved. V gave up 1 base and J gave up 9 bases, with 16 bases separating them. The germline CDR1 and CDR2 sequences are MGHRA and YSYEKL. CDR3 length: 15 amino acids. The CDR3: CASSQAPRPDSEQFF. The CDR3 nucleotides are TGCGCCAGCAGCCAAGCGCCGAGGCCCGATAGTGAGCAGTTCTTC.

The chain employs TRBV11-2 and TRBJ2-5, with TRBD1 matching 9 bases. Germline CDR1 reads SGHAT; CDR2 reads FQNNGV. After removal of 5 bases from V and 4 bases from J, the junction contained 5 bases not matched to a gene. The CDR3 covers 14 residues. The CDR3: CASSVGTGRETQYF. In DNA, the CDR3 is TGTGCCAGCAGCGTAGGGACAGGGAGAGAGACCCAGTACTTC.

The chain links TRBV27 to TRBJ2-7; 8 bases map to TRBD2. This CDR3 has 15 amino acids. J gave up 4 bases and V 4 bases, and 9 bases lay outside the gene matches. Germline V gene lookup returns CDR1 MNHEY and CDR2 SMNVEV (reference sequence). Written as DNA, the CDR3 is TGTGCCAGCAGTTCCCTAGCGGGTTTGTCTTACGAGCAGTACTTC. Its translation is CASSSLAGLSYEQYF.

The chain joins TRBV6-5 to TRBJ2-7; D gene uncertain. There are 12 residues in the CDR3. Trimming left V 5 bases short and J 4 bases short, with 9 bases between. Germline values: CDR1 MNHEY, CDR2 SVGAGI. The CDR3 coding sequence is TGTGCCAGCAGTACCACCAGTTACGAGCAGTACTTC. This encodes CASSTTSYEQYF.

The chain uses TRBV7-8 and TRBJ2-5; TRBD1 might be the D (6 bases). This CDR3 comprises 12 residues. The ends were cut back, 5 bases at V and 3 bases at J, with 7 bases in the middle. From germline, CDR1 is SGHVS and CDR2 FQNEAQ. DNA for the CDR3: TGTGCCAGCAGCCACAGGGAAGAGACCCAGTACTTC. It yields the protein CASSHREETQYF.

The chain uses TRBV11-2 and TRBJ2-1, with D possibly being TRBD1 or TRBD2 (6 bases each). The CDR3 loop spans 14 amino acids. CDR1 SGHAT and CDR2 FQNNGV come from the germline V gene. V was clipped by 1 base and J by 10 bases, with 14 bases between them. The CDR3 DNA follows: TGTGCCAGCAGCTTAGTGGGGGGCTGGGAGGAGCAGTTCTTC. This encodes CASSLVGGWEEQFF.

The CDR3 region is CASSLLGDRGGTEAFF. The CDR3 DNA reads as TGTGCCAGCAGTCTCCTAGGGGACAGGGGAGGGACTGAAGCTTTCTTT. This sequence joins TRBV27 and TRBJ1-1; 10 positions match TRBD1. V was clipped by 5 bases and J by 5 bases; unmatched bases: 11. Germline CDR1 reads MNHEY; CDR2 reads SMNVEV (reference sequence). This CDR3 has 16 residues.

There are a few counts of this clonotype. The chain recombines TRBV11-2 with TRBJ2-3; TRBD1 agrees at 8 bases. The CDR3 is 12 residues long. The J segment lost 9 bases and the V segment lost 5 bases, leaving 4 bases of the junction unmatched. Germline V CDR1 and CDR2: SGHAT, FQNNGV. The DNA of the CDR3 is TGTGCCAGCAGCCTACAGGGGGACACGCAGTATTTT. As protein: CASSLQGDTQYF.

This chain links TRBV9 with TRBJ2-1; 10 bases align to TRBD1. The CDR3 has 16 residues. Germline V gene sequence: CDR1 SGDLS, CDR2 YYNGEE. Trimming cost V 3 bases and J 4 bases; bases outside gene matches: 7. DNA for the CDR3: TGTGCCAGCAGCGGTGGGGACAGGGGAGTTTACAATGAGCAGTTCTTC. Protein product: CASSGGDRGVYNEQFF.

CDR3 sequence reads: CASSLGLAGDPDTQYF. In nucleotides, the CDR3 is TGTGCCAGCAGCTTAGGCTTGGCGGGAGATCCAGATACGCAGTATTTT. V usage is TRBV7-6 and J usage is TRBJ2-3, with 7 bases that match TRBD2. V shed 1 base and J 4 bases; nucleotides not matched to a gene: 8. Germline values: CDR1 SGHVS, CDR2 FNYEAQ. There are 16 residues in the CDR3.

The genes are TRBV19 and TRBJ1-5; D is unclear. Germline values: CDR1 LNHDA, CDR2 SQIVND (reference sequence). The CDR3 covers 15 residues. Between the trimmed V and J ends, which lost 3 bases and 0 bases, there was a span of 9 bases. The DNA of the CDR3 is TGTGCCAGTAGTATTGTCGGGTATAGCAATCAGCCCCAGCATTTT. This gives the protein CASSIVGYSNQPQHF. Full variable domain (missing parts from reference TRBV19 and TRBJ1-5): DGGITQSPKYLFRKEGQNVTLSCEQNLNHDAMYWYRQDPGQGLRLIYYSQIVNDFQKGDIAEGYSVSREKKESFPLTVTSAQKNPTAFYLCASSIVGYSNQPQHFGDGTRLSIL.

The chain combines TRBV11-2 with TRBJ2-7, with 8 positions matching TRBD2. CDR1 is SGHAT and CDR2 is FQNNGV in the germline V gene. CDR3 length: 17 residues. Trimming removed 1 base from V and 5 bases from J; junction bases left unmatched: 13. Here the CDR3 DNA reads TGTGCCAGCAGCTTAGGAGGCGGAGCGGGAGTTTCGAACGAGCAGTACGTC. Encoded protein: CASSLGGGAGVSNEQYV.

This clonotype was seen once. CDR3 protein: CASSPIASGVFGYGYTF. The CDR3 DNA is TGTGCCAGCAGCCCCATTGCGTCAGGGGTTTTCGGCTATGGCTACACCTTC. The chain is built from TRBV28 and TRBJ1-2, with a possible D match to TRBD1 (6 bases). The CDR3 runs 17 residues. The V gene lost 6 bases and the J gene lost 4 bases, with 24 bases spanning the gap. The germline gives CDR1 MDHEN, CDR2 SYDVKM.